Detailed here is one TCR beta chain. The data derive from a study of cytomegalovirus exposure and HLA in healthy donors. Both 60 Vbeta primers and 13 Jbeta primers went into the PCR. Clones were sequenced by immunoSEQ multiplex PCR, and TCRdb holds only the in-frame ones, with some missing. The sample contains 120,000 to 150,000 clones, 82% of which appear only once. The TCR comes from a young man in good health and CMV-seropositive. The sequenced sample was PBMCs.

In DNA form, the CDR3 reads TGTGCCAGTCTCCCCCCCCTTAAGCCGATGAACACTGAAGCTTTCTTT. Translated, it gives CASLPPLKPMNTEAFF. This rearrangement joins TRBV19 to TRBJ1-1; D is ambiguous. From germline, CDR1 is LNHDA and CDR2 SQIVND (reference sequence). This CDR3 is 16 amino acids long. Between the trimmed V and J ends, which lost 8 bases and 0 bases, there was a span of 19 bases.